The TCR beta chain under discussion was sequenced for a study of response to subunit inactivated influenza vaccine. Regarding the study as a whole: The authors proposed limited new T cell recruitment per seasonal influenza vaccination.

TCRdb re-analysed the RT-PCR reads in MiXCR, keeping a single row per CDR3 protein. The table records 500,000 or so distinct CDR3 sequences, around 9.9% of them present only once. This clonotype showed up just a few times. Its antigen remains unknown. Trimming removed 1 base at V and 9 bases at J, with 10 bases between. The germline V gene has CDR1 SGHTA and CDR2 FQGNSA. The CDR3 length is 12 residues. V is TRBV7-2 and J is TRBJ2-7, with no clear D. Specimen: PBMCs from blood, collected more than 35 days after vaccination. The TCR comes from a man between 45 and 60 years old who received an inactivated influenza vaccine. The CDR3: CASSLDLFRQYF. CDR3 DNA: TGTGCCAGCAGCTTAGACCTGTTTCGGCAGTACTTC.